This T cell receptor beta chain was captured by sequencing in a study of blood T cell repertoires in COVID-19 (dated by TCRdb to 2018 to 2020). Concerning the study at large: Collaborator samples came from the United States, Italy and Spain and covered acute and convalescent phases of COVID-19. The material from the prospective study consisted of cDNA or gDNA derived from T cells, B-cell-depleted T cells, or PBMCs. Subjects who had been exposed to COVID-19, were actively infected with it, or had recovered from it provided the deeply sampled blood TCRbeta repertoires that made up the dataset. The repertoires were released in a freely available public database intended as a resource for research on the immune response to SARS-CoV-2. The samples were drawn from two sources: the first 160 participants of the ongoing ImmuneRACE study, and approximately 1,300 subjects contributed by 6 global collaborators. A de-identified subject ID, COVID-19 status, age in years and sex were almost always included in the sample metadata. Where available, HLA class I and class II types were taken from metadata supplied by the sample provider and were not determined by assay-based typing. Paper-wide results and their limitations: The amount of clinical and demographic metadata varied by source and participant and was provided uncurated.

Enrolling through a virtual design, the prospective study's participants ranged in age from roughly 18 to 95 years and lived across more than 20 United States geographic areas. Cohort assignment in the prospective study relied on participant-reported clinical history from a screening survey and a study questionnaire. Recovered participants in ImmuneRACE Cohort 3 were defined by two consecutive negative NP/OP PCR tests, clearance by a healthcare professional, or resolution of symptoms. In the prospective study, mobile phlebotomists collected whole blood, serum and a nasopharyngeal or oropharyngeal swab from each participant. Over an approximately 2-month period, participants in the prospective study had the option of providing additional blood draws and questionnaires. Before DNA extraction, prospective study blood samples were shipped either frozen or at room temperature. This clone has just a few counts. Its specific antigen is unknown. No base qualities exist here, and no much larger clone lies one base off it. The sample contains more than one DNA sequence encoding this CDR3.

TCRbeta CDR3 regions were amplified from genomic DNA using the immunoSEQ Assay, a bias-controlled multiplex PCR. On the authors' methods: Within the assay, amplification of reference gene primers was used to estimate how many nucleated cells each sample contained. Sequence reads were collapsed and filtered to measure the absolute abundance of every unique TCRbeta CDR3 rearrangement. For each sample, productive Simpson clonality was calculated by taking the square root of Simpson's diversity index across productive rearrangements. Here the immuneACCESS table is served through TCRdb, limited to in-frame sequences with V and J called. Missing clones are a known gap in these copies; in checked studies unresolved V genes cover under half, and the rest lacks a known reason. V and J calls and clone size are as listed in that table; D and trimming were resolved from the DNA. This sample holds some 510,000 clones; roughly 90% were observed only once. The ten biggest clones cover 1.8% of the sample.

The CDR3 sequence holds 15 residues, the cysteine and phenylalanine included. This entry keeps only the CDR3 DNA: 45 bases, framed from base 1. V is trimmed back by 0 bases and J by 4 bases, and the junction contains 5 bases that no gene match accounts for. According to the germline V gene, CDR1 reads MNHEY and CDR2 reads SVGAGI. The rearranged segments are TRBV6-5 and TRBJ1-1, and 7 junctional nucleotides match TRBD1. The receptor comes from a woman between 40 and 50 years old who had recovered from COVID-19. Sequences were obtained from PBMCs or T cells enriched from blood (not recorded which). The CDR3 protein is CASSYSTGSGTEAFF. At the DNA level, the sequence is TGTGCCAGCAGTTACTCGACAGGGTCCGGCACTGAAGCTTTCTTT.